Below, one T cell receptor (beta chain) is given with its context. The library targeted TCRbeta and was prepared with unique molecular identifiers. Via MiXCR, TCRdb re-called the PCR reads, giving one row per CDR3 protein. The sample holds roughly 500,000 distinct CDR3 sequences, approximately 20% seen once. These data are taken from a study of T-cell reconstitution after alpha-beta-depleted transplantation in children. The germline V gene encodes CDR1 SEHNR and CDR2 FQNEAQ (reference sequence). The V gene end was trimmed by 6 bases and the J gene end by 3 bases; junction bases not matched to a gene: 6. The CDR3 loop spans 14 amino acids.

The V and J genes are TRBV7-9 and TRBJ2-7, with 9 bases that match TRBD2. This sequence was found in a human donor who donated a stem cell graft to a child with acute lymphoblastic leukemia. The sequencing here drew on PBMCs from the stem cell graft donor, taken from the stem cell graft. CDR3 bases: TGTGCCAGCAGTTGGACTAGCGAGTTCTACGAGCAGTACTTC. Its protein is CASSWTSEFYEQYF.